The TCR beta chain under discussion was sequenced for a study of human CD8 memory T cell subsets. Preparation of the TCR beta libraries relied on UMI-labeled 5' RACE. TCRdb reanalyzed the 5' RACE reads and collapses them to one entry per CDR3 protein, without DNA. The sample data list some 7,000 distinct CDR3 sequences. Findings and caveats of the study: Effector memory subsets were less diverse than the similarly diverse stem-like memory and precursor exhausted subsets. Only a minimal degree of mutual overlap characterized stem-like memory and precursor exhausted T cell repertoires.

The length of the CDR3 is 16 residues. CDR1 and CDR2 from the germline V gene are MDHEN and SYDVKM. Considering frequency, this clonotype is medium-sized. The target antigen is unknown. The PBMC were obtained by density gradient separation from buffy coats of healthy donors. Total CD8+ T cells underwent enrichment via negative magnetic separation. The material sequenced was CD8+ T cells from PBMCs. The clonotype was recovered from a human donor in good health. The V and J genes are TRBV28 and TRBJ2-2; lacking DNA, the TRBD1 call made by TCRdb goes unchecked. CDR3 amino acids: CASSLRPGQLTGELFF.